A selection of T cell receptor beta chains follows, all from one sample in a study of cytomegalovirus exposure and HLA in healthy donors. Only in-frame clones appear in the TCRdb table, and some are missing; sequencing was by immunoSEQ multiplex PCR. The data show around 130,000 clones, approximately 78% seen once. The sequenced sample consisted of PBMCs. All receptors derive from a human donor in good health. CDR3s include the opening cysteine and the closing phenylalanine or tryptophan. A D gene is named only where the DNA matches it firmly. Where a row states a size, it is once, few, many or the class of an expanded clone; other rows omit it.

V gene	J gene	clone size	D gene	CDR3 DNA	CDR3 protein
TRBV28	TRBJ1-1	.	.	TGTGCCAGCAGAGAGACGGGGAGGACTGAAGCTTTCTTT	CASRETGRTEAFF
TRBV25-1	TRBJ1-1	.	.	TGTGCCAGCAGCGTCATGATGGCAGGGCCGGCCACTGAAGCTTTCTTT	CASSVMMAGPATEAFF
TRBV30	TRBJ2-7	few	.	TGTGCCTGGAATCAGGGTTTATACGAGCAGTACTTC	CAWNQGLYEQYF
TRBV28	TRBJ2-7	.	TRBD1	TGTGCCAGCAGTACACCCGACAGGGTCAACGAGCAGTACTTC	CASSTPDRVNEQYF
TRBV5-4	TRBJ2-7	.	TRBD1	TGTGCCAGCAGCGACGGACAGGGTCGCTACGAGCAGTACTTC	CASSDGQGRYEQYF
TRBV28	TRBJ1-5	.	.	TGTGCCAGCAGTTTATTACGGGGTATCCAGCCCCAGCATTTT	CASSLLRGIQPQHF
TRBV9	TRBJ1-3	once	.	TGTGCCAGCAGCTCTCTCCGACAAGTCTCTGGAAACACCATATATTTT	CASSSLRQVSGNTIYF
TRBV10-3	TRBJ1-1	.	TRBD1	TGTGCCACGAAGACAGGGGGGGGTACTGAAGCTTTCTTT	CATKTGGGTEAFF
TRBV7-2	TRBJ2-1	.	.	TGTGCCAGCAGCTTAGTGGGGAGCTCCTACAATGAGCAGTTCTTC	CASSLVGSSYNEQFF
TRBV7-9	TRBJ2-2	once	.	TGTTCCAGCAGCTTAGGGCAGGAACTGAACACCGGGGAGCTGTTTTTT	CSSSLGQELNTGELFF
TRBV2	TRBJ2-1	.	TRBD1	TGTGCCAGCAGTGGACCATTGCGGGGACAGGGCTACAATGAGCAGTTCTTC	CASSGPLRGQGYNEQFF
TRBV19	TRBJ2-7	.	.	TGTGCCAGTAGTATTCGGTTATCGGGTGTGGGGAGACGGCTAACCTACGAGCAGTACTTC	CASSIRLSGVGRRLTYEQYF